The clone carrying this TCR beta chain has a count of ten or more. The antigen remains unidentified. This sample stems from a study of CD8+CD57+ T cells in acquired aplastic anemia. Study context: Sorted cells (CD4+ and CD8+) yielded DNA amounts that averaged around 3.1 ug. Average CD4+ read depth in healthy donors was some 11 million reads. General study results and limits: Fewer than 30 CD8+ CDR3 sequences were shared between patients and controls.

CDR1 is MNHNS and CDR2 is SASEGT in the germline V gene. CDR3 length equals 12 residues. The V and J ends lost 4 bases and 10 bases respectively, with 13 bases between them. TCR beta VDJ and CDR3 profiling used genomic DNA as template. TCRdb recomputed calls from the reads with MiXCR, one row per CDR3 protein. The repertoire holds about 150,000 distinct CDR3 sequences, with roughly two fifths as singletons. This TCR derives from a human donor in good health, serving as a control. The source material was sorted CD4+, CD8+, or CD8+CD57+ T cells (not recorded which) from PBMCs. This chain links TRBV6-1 with TRBJ1-2; D might be TRBD1 (6 bases). The CDR3 coding sequence is TGTGCCAGCAGTGGACAGGCGGTTCACTACACCTTC. This codes for CASSGQAVHYTF.